This TCR beta chain was captured by sequencing in a study of T-cell memory formation after mild COVID-19. Study information: Largely, TCR clusters stayed within a single donor. Study-wide results and limits: Researchers found some responding clones in pre-infection memory, a sign that cross-reactive memory joined. Contracting clones from day 15 to 85 showed balanced CD4/CD8; later expanders favored CD4+.

V lost 3 bases and J lost 4; bases outside the gene matches: 7. Per germline, CDR1 SGDLS and CDR2 YYNGEE. The CDR3 loop spans 15 amino acids. TCRdb processed the 5' RACE reads anew with MiXCR; each CDR3 protein has one entry. The sample includes hundreds of thousands of distinct CDR3 sequences, approximately 15% seen only once; the top ten take approximately 20%. The sample holds many counts of this clonotype. What it recognizes is unknown. The sequenced sample consisted of PBMCs or a T cell subset sorted from them (not recorded which). The source of this sequence is a man aged 18 to 29 who had mild COVID-19 (a few samples of this study predate the infection). Cell type and time point are not known. The chain has TRBV9 and TRBJ2-1, with TRBD2 identical over 7 bases. CDR3 protein: CASSAGLELYNEQFF. CDR3 DNA sequence: TGTGCCAGCAGCGCCGGACTAGAGCTGTACAATGAGCAGTTCTTC.